This T cell receptor beta chain was obtained from a study of blood T cells in healthy people across ages. Sample-barcoded 5' priming and a J-beta primer mix drove a second PCR of roughly 6 to 12 cycles. TCRdb analysed the 5' RACE reads with MiXCR anew, one entry per CDR3 protein. The sample shows around 900,000 distinct CDR3 sequences, roughly 51% of them seen only once. This clonotype appeared a few times. Sequences were obtained from blood. The receptor's source is a woman in her sixties or seventies in good health.

The CDR3 region is CASSLVLFRDEQYF. CDR3 nucleotides: TGTGCCAGCAGTTTAGTACTATTTCGGGACGAGCAGTACTTC. V usage is TRBV12-3 or TRBV12-4 and J usage is TRBJ2-7; D is unresolved. This CDR3 is built from 14 residues. Trimming shortened V by 1 base and J by 5 bases, and 12 bases separated the two germline ends.